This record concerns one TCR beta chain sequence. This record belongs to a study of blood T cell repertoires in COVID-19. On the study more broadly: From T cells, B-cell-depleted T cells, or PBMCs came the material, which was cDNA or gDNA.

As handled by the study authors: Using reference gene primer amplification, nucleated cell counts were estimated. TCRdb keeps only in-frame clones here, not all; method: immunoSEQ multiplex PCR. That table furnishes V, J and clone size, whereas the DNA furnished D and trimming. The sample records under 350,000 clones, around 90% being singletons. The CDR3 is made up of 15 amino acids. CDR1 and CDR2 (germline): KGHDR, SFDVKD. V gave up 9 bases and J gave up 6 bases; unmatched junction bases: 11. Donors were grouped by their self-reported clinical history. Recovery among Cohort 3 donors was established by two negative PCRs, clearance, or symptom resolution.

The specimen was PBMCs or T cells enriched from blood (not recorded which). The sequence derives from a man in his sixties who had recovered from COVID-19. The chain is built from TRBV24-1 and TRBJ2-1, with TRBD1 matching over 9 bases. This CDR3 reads CATGAPGQGLNEQFF. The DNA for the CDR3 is TGTGCCACCGGTGCTCCGGGACAGGGCCTCAATGAGCAGTTCTTC.